This TCR beta chain was documented in a study of PD-L1 blockade in urothelial cancer. Overall study context: Counts from blood samples showed a median of 141,255 T cells.

The CDR3 is made up of 20 amino acids. Time point indicated: peripheral blood 6 weeks after treatment start. Only in-frame clones appear in the TCRdb table, and some are missing; sequencing was by immunoSEQ multiplex PCR. The sample consists of tens of thousands of clones, approximately 81% of them appearing once. On this clone: Its antigen remains unidentified.

Findings and caveats of the study: Blood TCR clonality below the median before treatment was a predictor of better survival.

The chain combines TRBV21-1 with TRBJ2-1; TRBD2 is taken as the D call from the table, unchecked against the DNA. TRBV21-1 is a listed pseudogene. The receptor was isolated from a man in his 70s with urothelial cancer. The sequences come from PBMCs, collected around atezolizumab (anti-PD-L1) treatment. CDR3 in amino acids: CASSKGWGGSDRYVRNEQFF. The CDR3 DNA is TGTGCCAGCAGCAAAGGTTGGGGGGGGAGTGATAGGTACGTGAGGAATGAGCAGTTCTTC.